The present T cell receptor beta chain was sequenced within a study of shared T cell receptors in the human thymus. Germline V CDR1 and CDR2: LGHNA, YSLEER. CDR3 length: 19 amino acids. V lost 0 bases and J lost 0, with 20 bases in between. Produced via immunoSEQ multiplex PCR; TCRdb's table is partial and in-frame only. The top ten clones hold roughly 0.01% of a sample with some 700,000 clones, around 85% of them seen once. These same data were also listed under a study on human thymus T cells. As reported in that work: Corrective heart surgery yielded the resections from which the thymus tissue came. Both thymic and peripheral blood repertoires showed apparently biased V and J usage.

V gene TRBV4-3 combines with J gene TRBJ1-1, with D possibly TRBD1 on 5 matching bases. The sequence was obtained from a girl less than two years old with a congenital heart defect. Source material: thymocytes. CDR3 DNA sequence: TGCGCCAGCAGCCAAGAAAGTAGACAGAGAGACCTTATGAACACTGAAGCTTTCTTT. Translating it yields CASSQESRQRDLMNTEAFF.